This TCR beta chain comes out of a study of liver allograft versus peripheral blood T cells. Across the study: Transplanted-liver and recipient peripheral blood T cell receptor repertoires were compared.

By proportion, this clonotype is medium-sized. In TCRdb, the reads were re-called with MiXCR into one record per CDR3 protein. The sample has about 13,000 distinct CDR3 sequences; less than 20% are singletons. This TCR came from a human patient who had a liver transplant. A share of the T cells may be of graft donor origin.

The CDR3 protein is CASSYSKFKTGDQPQHF. As DNA, the CDR3 is TGTGCCAGCAGTTACTCGAAATTTAAGACAGGGGATCAGCCCCAGCATTTT. This rearrangement joins TRBV6-2 or TRBV6-3 to TRBJ1-5; 8 nucleotides line up with TRBD1. V shed 0 bases and J 5 bases; nucleotides not matched to a gene: 9. From germline, CDR1 is MNHEY and CDR2 SVGEGT. CDR3 length equals 17 residues.